The entry below describes one T cell receptor beta chain. What it binds is not known. Mismatch with germline at one junction end may stem from a read error. The data derive from a study of T-cell memory formation after mild COVID-19. Across the study: The TCR clusters were mostly specific to one donor. Findings and caveats of the study: The pre-infection memory compartment contained some responding clones, suggesting cross-reactive memory joined. Clones which contracted sat mainly in CM and EM if CD4+, and in EMRA if CD8+.

The CDR3 totals 14 residues. Germline CDR1 reads SGHVS; CDR2 reads FNYEAQ. From 5'RACE with constant-segment primers came TCR alpha and TCR beta cDNA libraries that carried sample barcodes and UMIs. One entry per CDR3 protein results from TCRdb running MiXCR on the 5' RACE reads. The sample comprises roughly 68,000 distinct CDR3 sequences, approximately 16% of which are singletons, and 25% to 35% rests with the top ten. The gene calls are TRBV7-6 and TRBJ1-5; D remains ambiguous. This TCR derives from an adult woman who had mild COVID-19 (a few samples of this study predate the infection). Cell type and time point are not known. Sequenced sample: PBMCs or a T cell subset sorted from them (not recorded which). CDR3 nucleotide sequence: TGTGCCAGCAGCTTAGGAGAAGGCAATCAGCCCAAGCATTTT. Its translation is CASSLGEGNQPKHF.